This entry describes one T cell receptor (beta chain). Some clones are missing from TCRdb's copy, which holds only in-frame ones; the method was immunoSEQ multiplex PCR. The repertoire holds 66,000 or so clones, roughly nine tenths seen once, with approximately 5% in the top ten. These data originate in a study of T cell changes during pregnancy in multiple sclerosis. This specimen consisted of CD8+ T cells from peripheral blood mononuclear cells, obtained before pregnancy. This sequence was found in a female donor with multiple sclerosis, enrolled in a pregnancy study.

The CDR3 spells CASSFGSAGPNQPQHF. In DNA form, the CDR3 reads TGTGCCAGCAGCTTTGGTAGCGCCGGTCCCAATCAGCCCCAGCATTTT. The genes are TRBV7-9 and TRBJ1-5; D not certain. The CDR3 extends over 16 amino acids. The germline gives CDR1 SEHNR, CDR2 FQNEAQ (reference sequence). Deletions cut 3 bases from V and 3 bases from J, with 15 bases between.